Sequencing of this T cell receptor (beta chain) was carried out in a study of blood T cell repertoires in COVID-19. For the study at large: Material from acute and convalescent COVID-19 was sourced from the United States, Italy and Spain.

Germline V gene sequence: CDR1 SGHNT, CDR2 YYREEE (reference sequence). V gave up 2 bases and J gave up 4 bases; unmatched junction bases: 13. There are 17 residues in the CDR3. Adults between about 18 and 89 years of age took part from 20 to 25 US areas. Participants reported their clinical history, and cohort assignment relied on those reports. Per the original data handling: Reference gene primer amplification in the assay estimated nucleated cell counts. The table came from immunoSEQ multiplex PCR; TCRdb's copy has only in-frame clones and leaves some out. V and J calls and clone size follow that table, whereas D and trimming were derived from the DNA. The sample contains 450,000 to 500,000 clones, around 90% of which appear only once. This clone occurred once.

The origin of this receptor is a woman between 18 and 30 years old who had recovered from COVID-19. Sequencing input: PBMCs or T cells enriched from blood (not recorded which). The chain joins TRBV5-4 to TRBJ1-2; 8 positions match TRBD1. CDR3 nucleotide sequence: TGTGCCAGCAGCTTCGGAGTAGACAGGGGAAAGAGCTATGGCTACACCTTC. It codes for CASSFGVDRGKSYGYTF.